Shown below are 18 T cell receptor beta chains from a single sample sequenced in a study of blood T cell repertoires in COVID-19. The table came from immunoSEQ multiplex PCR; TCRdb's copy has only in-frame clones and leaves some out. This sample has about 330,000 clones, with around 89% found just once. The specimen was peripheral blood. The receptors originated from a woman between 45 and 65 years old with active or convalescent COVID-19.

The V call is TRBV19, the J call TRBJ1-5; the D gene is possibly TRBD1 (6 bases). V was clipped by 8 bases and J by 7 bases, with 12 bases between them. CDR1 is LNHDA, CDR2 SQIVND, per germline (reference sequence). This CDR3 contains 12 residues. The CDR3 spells CASQDRYQPQHF. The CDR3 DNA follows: TGTGCCAGTCAAGACAGGTACCAGCCCCAGCATTTT.

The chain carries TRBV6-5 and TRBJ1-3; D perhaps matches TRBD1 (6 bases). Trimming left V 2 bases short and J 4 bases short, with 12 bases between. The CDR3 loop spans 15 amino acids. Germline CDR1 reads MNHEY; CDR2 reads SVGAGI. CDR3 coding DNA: TGTGCCAGCAGTTACCTCGACAGGCCGGGAAACACCATATATTTT. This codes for CASSYLDRPGNTIYF.

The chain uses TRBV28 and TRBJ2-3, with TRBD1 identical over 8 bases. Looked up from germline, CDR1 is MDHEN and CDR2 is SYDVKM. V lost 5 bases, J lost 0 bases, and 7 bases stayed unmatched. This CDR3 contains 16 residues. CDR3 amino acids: CASSRGQDGSTDTQYF. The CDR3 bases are TGTGCCAGCAGTCGGGGACAGGACGGTAGCACAGATACGCAGTATTTT. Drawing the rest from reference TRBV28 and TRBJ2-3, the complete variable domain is DVKVTQSSRYLVKRTGEKVFLECVQDMDHENMFWYRQDPGLGLRLIYFSYDVKMKEKGDIPEGYSVSREKKERFSLILESASTNQTSMYLCASSRGQDGSTDTQYFGPGTRLTVL.

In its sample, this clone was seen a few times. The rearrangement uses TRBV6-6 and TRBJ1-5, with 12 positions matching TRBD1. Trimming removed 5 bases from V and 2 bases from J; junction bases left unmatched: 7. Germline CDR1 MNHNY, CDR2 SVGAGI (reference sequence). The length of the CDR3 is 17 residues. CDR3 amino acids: CASSPGQGATRNQPQHF. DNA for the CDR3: TGTGCCAGCAGTCCGGGACAGGGGGCCACTCGCAATCAGCCCCAGCATTTT.

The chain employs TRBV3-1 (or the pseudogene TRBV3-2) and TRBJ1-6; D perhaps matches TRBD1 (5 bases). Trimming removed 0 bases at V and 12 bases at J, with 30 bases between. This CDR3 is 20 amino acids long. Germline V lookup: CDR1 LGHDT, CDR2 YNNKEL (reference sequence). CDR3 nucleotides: TGTGCCAGCAGCCAAGAAGTCCCAGGGAAAGGTGGCGATAATTCACTACCCCTCCACTTT. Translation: CASSQEVPGKGGDNSLPLHF.

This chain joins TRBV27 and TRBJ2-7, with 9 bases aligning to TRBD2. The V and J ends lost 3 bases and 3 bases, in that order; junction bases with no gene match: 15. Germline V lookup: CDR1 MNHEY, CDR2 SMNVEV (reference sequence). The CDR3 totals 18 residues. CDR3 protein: CASSFKGVVAGDYYEQYF. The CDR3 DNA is TGTGCCAGCAGTTTTAAAGGGGTCGTAGCGGGGGACTACTACGAGCAGTACTTC.

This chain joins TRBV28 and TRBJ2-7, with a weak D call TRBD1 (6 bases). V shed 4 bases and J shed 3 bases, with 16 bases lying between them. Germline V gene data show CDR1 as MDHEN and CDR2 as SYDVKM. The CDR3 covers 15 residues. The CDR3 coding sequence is TGTGCCAGCAGTTCAATCAGGGGAGACGGCTACGAGCAGTACTTC. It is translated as CASSSIRGDGYEQYF.

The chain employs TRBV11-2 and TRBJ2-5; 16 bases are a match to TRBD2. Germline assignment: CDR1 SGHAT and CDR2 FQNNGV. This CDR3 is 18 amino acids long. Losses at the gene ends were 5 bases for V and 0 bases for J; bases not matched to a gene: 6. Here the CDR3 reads CASSQGLAGGRYQETQYF. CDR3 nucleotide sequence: TGTGCCAGCAGCCAGGGACTAGCGGGGGGGCGGTACCAAGAGACCCAGTACTTC.

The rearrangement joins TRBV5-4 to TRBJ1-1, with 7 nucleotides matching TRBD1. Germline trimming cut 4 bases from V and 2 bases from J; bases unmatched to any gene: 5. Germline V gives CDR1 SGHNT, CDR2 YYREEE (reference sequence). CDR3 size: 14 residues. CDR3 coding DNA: TGTGCCAGCAGCATCAACAGGGGAAACACTGAAGCTTTCTTT. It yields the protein CASSINRGNTEAFF.

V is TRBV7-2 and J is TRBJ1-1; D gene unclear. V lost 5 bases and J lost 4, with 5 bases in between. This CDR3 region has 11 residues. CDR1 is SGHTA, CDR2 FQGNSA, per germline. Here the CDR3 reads CASSPVTEAFF. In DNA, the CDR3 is TGTGCCAGCAGCCCCGTCACTGAAGCTTTCTTT.

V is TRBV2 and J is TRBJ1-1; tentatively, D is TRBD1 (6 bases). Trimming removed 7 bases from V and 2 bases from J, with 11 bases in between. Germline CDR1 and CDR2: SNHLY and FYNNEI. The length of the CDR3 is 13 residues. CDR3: CASKGQRNTEAFF. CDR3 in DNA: TGTGCCAGCAAAGGACAGAGAAACACTGAAGCTTTCTTT.

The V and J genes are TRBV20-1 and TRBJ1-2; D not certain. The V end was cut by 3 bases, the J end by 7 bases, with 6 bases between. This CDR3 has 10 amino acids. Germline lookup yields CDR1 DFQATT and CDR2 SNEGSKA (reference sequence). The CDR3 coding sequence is TGCAGTGCTAGGTTGGCTGGCTACACCTTC. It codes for CSARLAGYTF.

CDR3 sequence reads: CASSEDRVDREQYF. DNA for the CDR3: TGTGCCAGCAGTGAGGACAGGGTCGACAGGGAGCAGTACTTC. The chain couples TRBV6-1 to TRBJ2-7; 8 bases map to TRBD1. The CDR3 extends over 14 amino acids. With 3 bases clipped from V and 7 bases from J, the junction kept 8 bases outside the gene matches. Germline V gene lookup returns CDR1 MNHNS and CDR2 SASEGT.

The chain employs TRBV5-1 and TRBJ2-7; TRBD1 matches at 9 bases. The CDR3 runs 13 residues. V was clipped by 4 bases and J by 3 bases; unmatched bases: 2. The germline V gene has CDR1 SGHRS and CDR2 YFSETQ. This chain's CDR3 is CASSPDRGYEQYF. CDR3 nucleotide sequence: TGCGCCAGCAGCCCGGACAGGGGCTACGAGCAGTACTTC.

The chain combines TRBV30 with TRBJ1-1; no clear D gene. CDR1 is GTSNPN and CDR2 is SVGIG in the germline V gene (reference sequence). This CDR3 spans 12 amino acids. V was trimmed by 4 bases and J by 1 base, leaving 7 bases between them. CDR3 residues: CAWTPGNTEAFF. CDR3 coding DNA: TGTGCCTGGACCCCAGGGAACACTGAAGCTTTCTTT.

The CDR3 spells CASTTVGTGGHFGYGYTF. The CDR3, as DNA: TGTGCCAGCACCACGGTCGGGACAGGGGGCCATTTTGGGTATGGCTACACCTTC. The chain has TRBV27 and TRBJ1-2; 12 positions match TRBD1. J was trimmed by 5 bases and V by 7 bases; bases with no gene match: 17. The germline V gene has CDR1 MNHEY and CDR2 SMNVEV (reference sequence). This CDR3 region has 18 residues.

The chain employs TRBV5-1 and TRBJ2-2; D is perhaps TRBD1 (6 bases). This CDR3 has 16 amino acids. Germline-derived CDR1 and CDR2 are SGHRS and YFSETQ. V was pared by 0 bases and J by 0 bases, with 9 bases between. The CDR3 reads CASSLGGTTNTGELFF. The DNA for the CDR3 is TGCGCCAGCAGCTTGGGTGGGACAACGAACACCGGGGAGCTGTTTTTT.

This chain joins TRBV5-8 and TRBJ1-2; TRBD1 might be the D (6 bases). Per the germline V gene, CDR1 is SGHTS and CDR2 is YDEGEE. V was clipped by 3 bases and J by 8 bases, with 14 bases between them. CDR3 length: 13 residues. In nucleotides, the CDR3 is TGTGCCAGCAGCTCACCCAGGGGATTGGGCTACACCTTC. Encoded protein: CASSSPRGLGYTF.